The subject of this entry is one T cell receptor beta chain. Its matching antigen is unknown. The data were taken from a study of T cell clonality in common variable immunodeficiency. Clones were sequenced by immunoSEQ multiplex PCR, and TCRdb holds only the in-frame ones, with some missing. Altogether about 30,000 clones were found in the sample, and no singletons occur. Study findings and constraints: In common variable immunodeficiency, TCR beta chains reportedly carried fewer deletions and N-nucleotide insertions.

This clonotype was obtained from a human donor with common variable immunodeficiency. The sequenced sample was peripheral blood mononuclear cells.

CDR3 DNA (partial): TGTGCCAGTAGTATTGAGCGGGGGGGCTCAGATACG. This encodes CASSIERGGSDT. The entire CDR3 is CASSIERGGSDTQYF. This chain uses TRBV19 with TRBJ2-3; 10 bases agree with TRBD2. From the germline J gene comes the end of the CDR3, since the read stops 3 residues before it. The CDR3 runs 15 residues. The V gene end was trimmed by 3 bases and the J gene end by 4 bases; junction bases not matched to a gene: 4. Germline assignment: CDR1 LNHDA and CDR2 SQIVND (reference sequence).